The 5 T cell receptor beta chains presented below share a single source sample, sequenced in a study of T cells in localized non-small cell lung cancer. Sequencing used immunoSEQ multiplex PCR; TCRdb keeps in-frame clones, though not all of them. Counted here are tens of thousands of clones, roughly 80% occurring once; the ten biggest clones make up about a sixth. This sample comprised peripheral blood, obtained before any cancer treatment. The receptors originated from a man between 40 and 75 years old with stage I squamous cell lung carcinoma.

CDR3 DNA sequence: TGTGCCAGCAAGAGGGACACAGATACGCAGTATTTT. Its protein is CASKRDTDTQYF. The J gene is TRBJ2-3, the V gene TRBV5-6, with D possibly TRBD2 on 5 matching bases. CDR1 and CDR2 from the germline V gene are SGHDT and YYEEEE. There are 12 residues in the CDR3. The V and J ends lost 6 bases and 2 bases respectively, with 7 bases between them. Full variable domain (outside the CDR3, taken from reference TRBV5-6 and TRBJ2-3): DAGVTQSPTHLIKTRGQQVTLRCSPKSGHDTVSWYQQALGQGPQFIFQYYEEEERQRGNFPDRFSGHQFPNYSSELNVNALLLGDSALYLCASKRDTDTQYFGPGTRLTVL.

This chain connects TRBV11-3 to TRBJ2-1; 7 bases match TRBD1. The junction had 8 bases not matched to a gene; V was cut back by 8 bases and J by 7 bases. Per the germline V gene, CDR1 is SGHNT and CDR2 is YENEEA. This CDR3 is 13 amino acids long. CDR3 coding DNA: TGTGCCAGCGGAAGGGGGCCTGAAAATGAGCAGTTCTTC. Protein product: CASGRGPENEQFF.

This rearrangement joins TRBV28 to TRBJ2-5; 8 bases match TRBD2. Trimming took 4 bases from V and 5 from J; bases not matched to a gene: 6. Germline V CDR1 and CDR2: MDHEN, SYDVKM. The length of the CDR3 is 14 residues. The CDR3 loop reads CASSSGGAQETQYF. The CDR3 region has the DNA TGTGCCAGCAGTTCCGGGGGGGCCCAGGAGACCCAGTACTTC.

This clone was seen only a few times. The rearrangement joins TRBV5-1 to TRBJ1-2; TRBD1 might be the D (5 bases). Germline CDR1 SGHRS, CDR2 YFSETQ. The CDR3 consists of 12 residues. Trimming removed 1 base from V and 7 bases from J, with 8 bases in between. In DNA form, the CDR3 reads TGCGCCAGCAGCTTGCCAGGGAGTGGCTACACCTTC. Translated: CASSLPGSGYTF. Supplemented by reference TRBV5-1 and TRBJ1-2, the full variable domain reads KAGVTQTPRYLIKTRGQQVTLSCSPISGHRSVSWYQQTPGQGLQFLFEYFSETQRNKGNFPGRFSGRQFSNSRSEMNVSTLELGDSALYLCASSLPGSGYTFGSGTRLTVV.

The chain is built from TRBV27 and TRBJ1-5; D is unclear. The ends were cut back, 5 bases at V and 2 bases at J, with 7 bases in the middle. The CDR3 has 13 residues. Looked up from germline, CDR1 is MNHEY and CDR2 is SMNVEV (reference sequence). In DNA, the CDR3 is TGTGCCAGCAGTCCAGACCGCAATCAGCCCCAGCATTTT. Protein product: CASSPDRNQPQHF.